A selection of T cell receptor beta chains follows, all from one sample in a study of naive and memory T cell subsets. TCRdb ran MiXCR on the UMI-ligation and nested PCR reads and lists one entry per CDR3 protein. This table holds 25,000 to 30,000 distinct CDR3 sequences, around 5.2% found once. Sequencing was performed on blood. All receptors derive from an adult in good health. The CDR3 runs from the conserved cysteine through the conserved F or W. Each record gives: D gene, V gene, clone size, J gene, CDR3 DNA, CDR3 protein. A D gene is named only where the DNA matches it firmly. The size entry is marked missing in some rows and otherwise reads once, few, many or a size class.

TRBD2,TRBV5-6,many,TRBJ2-1,TGTGCCAGCAGCCCTAGCGGGAGTTCTTACAATGAGCAGTTCTTC,CASSPSGSSYNEQFF
NA,TRBV7-8,few,TRBJ1-1,TGTGCCAGCAGCTTCGACATGAACACTGAAGCTTTCTTT,CASSFDMNTEAFF
TRBD2,TRBV4-1,few,TRBJ2-7,TGCGCCAGCAGCCACGGTGGACTAGCAGTCTCCTACGAGCAGTACTTC,CASSHGGLAVSYEQYF
NA,TRBV29-1,many,TRBJ1-5,TGCAGCGGTCCGGGACAATCATATCAGCCCCAGCATTTT,CSGPGQSYQPQHF
TRBD1,TRBV20-1,many,TRBJ2-6,TGCAGTGCCCGGGGACAGGCGAAGACTACAAGCTCTGGGGCCAACGTCCTGACTTTC,CSARGQAKTTSSGANVLTF
TRBD1,TRBV7-9,few,TRBJ2-5,TGTGCCAGCAGCCTCGCCCGGGACAGGGTACAAGAGACCCAGTACTTC,CASSLARDRVQETQYF
NA,TRBV28,many,TRBJ1-5,TGTGCCAGCAGCGCCTTAAGGGGCTTCAATCAGCCCCAGCATTTT,CASSALRGFNQPQHF
TRBD2,TRBV7-9,many,TRBJ2-5,TGTGCCAGCAGCTTAGGGAGAAAGGGACTAGAAGGAGAGACCCAGTACTTC,CASSLGRKGLEGETQYF
NA,TRBV28,many,TRBJ2-3,TGTGCCAGCACCACGAGAAGGGAGAGCACAGATACGCAGTATTTT,CASTTRRESTDTQYF
NA,TRBV7-2,many,TRBJ2-3,TGTGCCAGCAGCTTAAGGCCTTTGGGCACAGATACGCAGTATTTT,CASSLRPLGTDTQYF
TRBD2,TRBV5-1,few,TRBJ2-3,TGCGCCAGCAGCTCCGCATGGGGGAGGGCCGCCACAGATACGCAGTATTTT,CASSSAWGRAATDTQYF
NA,TRBV29-1,many,TRBJ2-1,TGCAGCGCCAGACCCTACACCCATGAGCAGTTCTTC,CSARPYTHEQFF
NA,TRBV7-2,medium-sized,TRBJ2-2,TGTGCCAGCAGCTTAGATCCTCTCATCAAAGGGGAGCTGTTTTTT,CASSLDPLIKGELFF
NA,TRBV25-1,NA,TRBJ2-1,TGTGCCAGCAGTGAATATGGGGGGGCTATCCCTTCCTACAATGAGCAGTTCTTC,CASSEYGGAIPSYNEQFF
NA,TRBV6-5,NA,TRBJ1-5,TGTGCCAGCAGTTTACGGGGGGGTCAGCCCCAGCATTTT,CASSLRGGQPQHF
TRBD2,TRBV5-1,many,TRBJ2-1,TGCGCCAGTCGGGCTGAGCGGGAGACCCTTCGGGATGAGCAGTTCTTC,CASRAERETLRDEQFF
NA,TRBV27,many,TRBJ2-7,TGTGCCAGCAGTTTATCGGGGGGACACTCCTACGAGCAGTACTTC,CASSLSGGHSYEQYF
TRBD2,TRBV7-8,many,TRBJ2-5,TGTGCCAGCAGCTTACATCTAGCGGGTATGGAGACCCAGTACTTC,CASSLHLAGMETQYF
NA,TRBV5-6,many,TRBJ1-1,TGTGCCAGCAGCCAAACCCTACAAGGAACTGAAGCTTTCTTT,CASSQTLQGTEAFF
NA,TRBV5-1,many,TRBJ2-1,TGCGCCAGCAGGTCTGAGGGCAATGAGCAGTTCTTC,CASRSEGNEQFF
NA,TRBV19,many,TRBJ1-5,TGTGCCAGTAGTATAAGGACGGTGAATCAGCCCCAGCATTTT,CASSIRTVNQPQHF
NA,TRBV29-1,many,TRBJ2-3,TGCAGCGTTGGCCGGAGCACAGATACGCAGTATTTT,CSVGRSTDTQYF
TRBD1,TRBV5-4,many,TRBJ1-2,TGTGCCAGCAGCCGAACCCAGGACAGGGCCTCCTTC,CASSRTQDRASF
NA,TRBV9,few,TRBJ1-2,TGTGCCAGCAGCGCGACCGGTAACTATGGCTACACCTTC,CASSATGNYGYTF
TRBD2,TRBV5-1,few,TRBJ2-1,TGCGCCAGCAGCTTGCCTAGCGGGAGCGGCAATGAGCAGTTCTTC,CASSLPSGSGNEQFF
TRBD1,TRBV29-1,many,TRBJ1-5,TGCAGCCTGGACAGGGGTGGTTGCAATCAGCCCCAGCATTTT,CSLDRGGCNQPQHF
NA,TRBV7-6,many,TRBJ1-5,TGTGCCAGCAGCTTAGCGAGGGAACAGCCCCAGCATTTT,CASSLAREQPQHF
TRBD1,TRBV20-1,many,TRBJ1-3,TGCAGTGCTAGTGATTGGGACAGGGTCTCTGGAAACACCATATATTTT,CSASDWDRVSGNTIYF
NA,TRBV29-1,many,TRBJ1-2,TGCAGCGTTAGCGAGGGAAGGGTTCCGCCCACCTTC,CSVSEGRVPPTF
NA,TRBV29-1,many,TRBJ1-1,TGCAGCGCCGAAGGGGCTGTCGGTGTATCAGCTTTCTTT,CSAEGAVGVSAFF
TRBD1,TRBV19,NA,TRBJ2-3,TGTGCCAGTACCAACAGGGGGTTTAGCACAGATACGCAGTATTTT,CASTNRGFSTDTQYF
TRBD1,TRBV3-1,many,TRBJ2-4,TGTGCCAGCAGCCAGGGACAGCTAGCCAAAAACATTCAGTACTTC,CASSQGQLAKNIQYF
NA,TRBV7-9,many,TRBJ2-4,TGTGCCAGCACCCCGTGGGACGGAAACATTCAGTACTTC,CASTPWDGNIQYF